Detailed here is one T cell receptor beta chain. Its antigen is not known. This CDR3 contains 17 residues. Germline V lookup: CDR1 SGHRS, CDR2 YFSETQ. V shed 4 bases and J 1 base; nucleotides not matched to a gene: 12. This sample is drawn from a study of cytomegalovirus exposure and HLA in healthy donors. Notes on the study in general: Using the classifier, cytomegalovirus status was reportedly diagnosed with high specificity and sensitivity. TCR beta chains associated with HLA were, in a later analysis, more clonally expanded than equally common others.

Both 60 Vbeta primers and 13 Jbeta primers went into the PCR. In the study's own analysis: A later analysis counted 80 million or so unique TCR beta chains, some 12 million shared. TCRdb keeps only in-frame clones here, not all; method: immunoSEQ multiplex PCR. That table furnishes V, J and clone size, whereas the DNA furnished D and trimming. The profile shows approximately 180,000 clones, 70% to 80% of them singletons. Sequencing used PBMCs. The clonotype originates from a woman between 45 and 60 years old in good health and CMV-seronegative. J is TRBJ2-5 and V is TRBV5-1, with TRBD2 matching 8 bases. The CDR3 loop is CASSRGSGTAAQETQYF. The CDR3 DNA sequence: TGCGCCAGCAGCCGTGGTAGCGGGACTGCGGCCCAAGAGACCCAGTACTTC.